Listed below are T cell receptor beta chains from one sample, sequenced in a study of T cell changes during pregnancy in multiple sclerosis. The assay was immunoSEQ multiplex PCR, and TCRdb's table has in-frame clones only and misses some. This sample carries 70,000 to 75,000 clones, just over 90% of them seen once, and the ten largest clones take roughly 2.1%. The sequenced sample was peripheral blood, obtained in the second trimester of pregnancy. Receptors were obtained from a female donor in good health, enrolled as a control in a pregnancy study. CDR3s include the opening cysteine and the closing phenylalanine or tryptophan. D genes are given only for firm matches. Clone size appears in some rows only: once, few, many, or a class for an expanded clone.

V: TRBV9
size: -
J: TRBJ2-2
D: TRBD1
DNA: TGTGCCAGCAGCGTTACACAGGGGGCCACCGGGGAGCTGTTTTTT
CDR3: CASSVTQGATGELFF

V: TRBV7-2
size: -
J: TRBJ2-3
D: TRBD2
DNA: TGTGCCAGCAGCTTAGAGGCGGGCGGGGGACGGGTCACAGATACGCAGTATTTT
CDR3: CASSLEAGGGRVTDTQYF

V: TRBV7-2
size: -
J: TRBJ1-3
D: -
DNA: TGTGCCAGCAGCCCTCGGACAGACTCTGGAAACACCATATATTTT
CDR3: CASSPRTDSGNTIYF

V: TRBV7-5
size: -
J: TRBJ2-7
D: -
DNA: TGTGCCAGAAGTTCGGGCGGGGACAGGGTCCCCTACGAGCAGTACTTC
CDR3: CARSSGGDRVPYEQYF

V: TRBV27
size: -
J: TRBJ2-1
D: TRBD2
DNA: TGTGCCAGCAGTCTAGCGGGGGGGCAGGGTGAGCAGTTCTTC
CDR3: CASSLAGGQGEQFF

V: TRBV30
size: -
J: TRBJ2-3
D: -
DNA: TGTGCCTTTCCGGGGGGCCCGGGTAGCGATACGCAGTATTTT
CDR3: CAFPGGPGSDTQYF

V: TRBV10-3
size: -
J: TRBJ1-1
D: TRBD1
DNA: TGTGCCATCAGGAACCCGGGACAGATGAACACTGAAGCTTTCTTT
CDR3: CAIRNPGQMNTEAFF

V: TRBV19
size: -
J: TRBJ1-1
D: -
DNA: TGTGCCAGTAGTACAGGCATCCAAACGACTGAAGCTTTCTTT
CDR3: CASSTGIQTTEAFF

V: TRBV9
size: once
J: TRBJ1-4
D: -
DNA: TGTGCCAGCAGCGTATCAGGGACAACTAATGAAAAACTGTTTTTT
CDR3: CASSVSGTTNEKLFF

V: TRBV28
size: -
J: TRBJ1-5
D: -
DNA: TGTGCCAGCAGGTCAGGGGCGCATCGGCCCCAGCATTTT
CDR3: CASRSGAHRPQHF

V: TRBV7-9
size: -
J: TRBJ1-1
D: -
DNA: TGTGCCAGCAGCCTCGGGACATCCTCGAACACTGAAGCTTTCTTT
CDR3: CASSLGTSSNTEAFF

V: TRBV11-2
size: -
J: TRBJ1-2
D: -
DNA: TGTGCCAGCACCAAGGTCTGGGAAGGTACACAGGATGGCTACACCTTC
CDR3: CASTKVWEGTQDGYTF

V: TRBV28
size: -
J: TRBJ1-5
D: TRBD1
DNA: TGTGCCAGCAGTTTCGCCGGGACAGGGTTTCAGCCCCAGCATTTT
CDR3: CASSFAGTGFQPQHF

V: TRBV7-9
size: -
J: TRBJ2-7
D: -
DNA: TGTGCCAGCAGGTCCGGGACCTACGAGCAGTACTTC
CDR3: CASRSGTYEQYF

V: TRBV25-1
size: few
J: TRBJ2-6
D: -
DNA: TGTGCCAGCAGTGATTCCGTTTTTGTCCTGACTTTC
CDR3: CASSDSVFVLTF

V: TRBV5-6
size: -
J: TRBJ2-7
D: TRBD1
DNA: TGTGCCAGCAGCTGGACCGGGACAGGATACTACGAGCAGTACTTC
CDR3: CASSWTGTGYYEQYF

V: TRBV19
size: -
J: TRBJ1-2
D: -
DNA: TGTGCCAGTAGTCCCGGGGAGACTCCCGGGAGAGATGGCTACACCTTC
CDR3: CASSPGETPGRDGYTF

V: TRBV14
size: -
J: TRBJ2-7
D: -
DNA: TGTGCCAGCAGCCAAGGAGGGCGGAGTTGGGTCTACGAGCAGTACTTC
CDR3: CASSQGGRSWVYEQYF

V: TRBV5-4
size: -
J: TRBJ1-1
D: TRBD1
DNA: TGTGCCAGCAGCCCCCTAACAGGGGGCCATACTGAAGCTTTCTTT
CDR3: CASSPLTGGHTEAFF

V: TRBV20-1
size: -
J: TRBJ2-1
D: -
DNA: TGCAGTGCACCGGGGGTTAATGAGCAGTTCTTC
CDR3: CSAPGVNEQFF

V: TRBV4-2
size: -
J: TRBJ2-2
D: -
DNA: TGTGCCAGCCGCTGGGGGGACAGCACCGGGGAGCTGTTTTTT
CDR3: CASRWGDSTGELFF

V: TRBV29-1
size: -
J: TRBJ2-5
D: -
DNA: TGCAGCCTTGCCAACAGGGAGACCCAGTACTTC
CDR3: CSLANRETQYF